The entry below gives a single T cell receptor (beta chain) sequence along with its context. The germline CDR1 and CDR2 sequences are KGHDR and SFDVKD. The V segment lost 4 bases and the J segment 0 bases; nucleotides outside the gene matches: 5. The CDR3 is made up of 17 amino acids. The table came from immunoSEQ multiplex PCR; TCRdb's copy has only in-frame clones and leaves some out. Here the sample spans about 470,000 clones, 90% being singletons. Treatment of the sample: 15 to 20 received Ad26.COV2.S at low or high dose, single or two shots; a few received placebo; per-sample allocation not given. Collection of samples fell on day 63 after the first vaccine or placebo injection. This sample is drawn from a study of Ad26.COV2.S vaccination and SARS-CoV-2 variants.

This TCR was recovered from a person between 18 and 65 years old who received the Ad26.COV2.S COVID-19 vaccine or a placebo. Source: peripheral blood, taken in a trial of Ad26.COV2.S vaccine versus placebo. The V call is TRBV24-1, the J call TRBJ2-3; TRBD2 matches 11 bases. The CDR3 DNA reads TGTGCCACCAGTGAGCAACTAGCGGGAGTAAGCACAGATACGCAGTATTTT. Translation gives CATSEQLAGVSTDTQYF.